This TCR beta chain was captured by sequencing in a study of cytomegalovirus exposure and HLA in healthy donors. Study results and limitations: Several of the most significant clusters appeared linked to common viral pathogens, based on a later analysis. Researchers reported from a later analysis that most CMV-associated TCR beta chains appeared HLA-restricted. It was reported that the classifier diagnosed cytomegalovirus status with high specificity and sensitivity in both the original and validation cohorts.

The PCR had 60 Vbeta and 13 Jbeta primers. Data came from immunoSEQ multiplex PCR; TCRdb stores just in-frame clones and leaves some out. In the table there are roughly 160,000 clones, more than 65% of which are singletons. Worth noting for this clone: Its antigen is unknown.

Trimming at V came to 2 bases and at J to 5 bases, leaving 7 bases not matched to a gene. Germline CDR1 MNHNS, CDR2 SASEGT. This CDR3 has 15 residues. Sequenced: PBMCs. The chain carries TRBV6-1 and TRBJ2-7, with TRBD1 matching over 9 bases. The clonotype was recovered from a man aged 25 to 45 in good health and CMV-seronegative. CDR3 in DNA: TGTGCCAGCAGTGAACTTCCGGGACAGGGAAACGAGCAGTACTTC. Translated, it gives CASSELPGQGNEQYF.